One and the same sample provided the 21 T cell receptor beta chains below, sequenced in a study of post-analysis software for immune sequencing data. Findings and caveats of the study: When patients were compared with controls, about 5 TRBV segments were more frequent, TRBV5-6, TRBV5-1 and TRBV20-1 among them.

These TCRs are of unknown antigen specificity. TCR beta cDNA libraries included unique molecular identifiers. TCRdb re-derived calls from the PCR reads in MiXCR, one entry per CDR3 protein. The sample consists of hundreds of thousands of distinct CDR3 sequences, about 60% of them appearing once. Sequences were obtained from blood. The receptor source for this set is a girl aged 2 to 10 with multiple sclerosis.

A few counts support this clonotype. One end of the junction fails to match germline, which may point to a read error. The chain has TRBV5-1 and TRBJ2-7; 11 positions agree with TRBD2. CDR3 length: 18 amino acids. The germline CDR1 and CDR2 sequences are SGHRS and YFSETQ. Here the CDR3 DNA reads TGTGCCAGCAGCTTCTTTAGCGGGAGGGCCCGTGGAAGTGCCGAGCAGTACTTC. Encoded protein: CASSFFSGRARGSAEQYF.

In its sample, this clonotype was seen a few times. This chain connects TRBV5-1 to TRBJ1-1, with a tentative D call TRBD1 (6 bases). The V end was cut by 1 base, the J end by 5 bases, with 12 bases between. The germline CDR1 and CDR2 sequences are SGHRS and YFSETQ. The CDR3 has 14 amino acids. Here the CDR3 reads CASSLWGPETEAFF. The CDR3 DNA is TGCGCCAGCAGCTTGTGGGGGCCTGAAACTGAAGCTTTCTTT.

The chain uses TRBV20-1 and TRBJ2-1, with TRBD2 as a possible D gene (5 bases). The CDR3 runs to 16 residues. Germline CDR1 DFQATT, CDR2 SNEGSKA (reference sequence). Trimming pared 0 bases from V and 2 bases from J, leaving 14 bases between. The CDR3 spells CSARELFQLAYNEQFF. CDR3 nucleotides: TGCAGTGCTAGAGAGCTGTTCCAACTAGCCTACAATGAGCAGTTCTTC.

CDR3 sequence: CSVDNPPYNEQFF. The CDR3 coding sequence is TGCAGCGTTGACAATCCACCGTACAATGAGCAGTTCTTC. V usage is TRBV29-1 and J usage is TRBJ2-1; D remains ambiguous. The CDR3 consists of 13 residues. CDR1 and CDR2 from the germline V gene are SQVTM and ANQGSEA. The V gene lost 3 bases and the J gene lost 4 bases, with 10 bases spanning the gap.

The chain couples TRBV12-3 or TRBV12-4 to TRBJ2-3; D call uncertain. Deletions cut 6 bases from V and 6 bases from J, with 13 bases between. The CDR3 has 13 amino acids. The CDR3 DNA is TGTGCCAGCAGCCGGTACACAGTGGATACGCAGTATTTT. Protein: CASSRYTVDTQYF.

This chain links TRBV7-9 with TRBJ2-3, with D possibly matching TRBD2 (5 bases). The germline gives CDR1 SEHNR, CDR2 FQNEAQ (reference sequence). V was pared by 1 base and J by 1 base, with 15 bases between. The length of the CDR3 is 17 residues. The CDR3 reads CASSLGSSGLRTDTQYF. The CDR3 DNA follows: TGTGCCAGCAGCTTAGGATCGAGCGGCCTCCGCACAGATACGCAGTATTTT.

This clonotype appeared a few times. The chain couples TRBV10-1 to TRBJ2-5, with D unresolved. There are 14 residues in the CDR3. Germline lookup yields CDR1 WNHNN and CDR2 SYGVQD (reference sequence). Trimming shortened V by 3 bases and J by 2 bases, and 10 bases separated the two germline ends. The CDR3 spells CASSEGGPQETQYF. CDR3 in DNA: TGCGCCAGCAGTGAAGGCGGCCCGCAAGAGACCCAGTACTTC.

This chain links TRBV20-1 with TRBJ2-1; 8 nucleotides align to TRBD2. The CDR3 runs to 15 residues. CDR1 DFQATT and CDR2 SNEGSKA come from the germline V gene (reference sequence). V shed 1 base and J 4 bases; nucleotides not matched to a gene: 6. CDR3 coding DNA: TGCAGTGCTAGAGGGCTAGCGGGCCAGTACAATGAGCAGTTCTTC. It yields the protein CSARGLAGQYNEQFF.

Notes on this clonotype: A read error may produce the germline difference seen at one junction end. The chain joins TRBV7-2 to TRBJ2-7, with TRBD1 identical over 8 bases. The CDR3 has 17 amino acids. In germline, CDR1 is SGHTA, CDR2 FQGNSA. The CDR3 DNA reads as TGTGCCAGCAGCTTAGTCGGACAGGGATTGCTTCGGGACGAGCAGTATTTC. Translation: CASSLVGQGLLRDEQYF.

The chain combines TRBV20-1 with TRBJ2-1; 10 positions match TRBD2. The V segment lost 3 bases and the J segment 2 bases; nucleotides outside the gene matches: 13. Germline CDR1 and CDR2: DFQATT and SNEGSKA (reference sequence). The CDR3 is 18 amino acids. Here the CDR3 DNA reads TGCAGTGCTAGCAGCCAGGGGAGGACTAGCGGTCCCTACAATGAGCAGTTCTTC. Residues: CSASSQGRTSGPYNEQFF.

The chain is built from TRBV29-1 and TRBJ1-2, with D unresolved. V lost 1 base and J 2 bases, leaving 5 bases between the germline ends. There are 12 residues in the CDR3. The germline CDR1 and CDR2 sequences are SQVTM and ANQGSEA. CDR3 sequence (DNA): TGCAGCGTTGAAGCCATCAACTATGGCTACACCTTC. The encoded protein is CSVEAINYGYTF.

This chain links TRBV4-3 with TRBJ2-3; 7 positions agree with TRBD2. Germline assignment: CDR1 LGHNA and CDR2 YSLEER. The CDR3 is made up of 14 amino acids. Trimming cost V 4 bases and J 4 bases; bases outside gene matches: 5. DNA for the CDR3: TGCGCCAGCAGCCCCGCGGGAGTGGCAGATACGCAGTATTTT. This sequence encodes CASSPAGVADTQYF.

A few counts support this clonotype. The chain combines TRBV5-1 with TRBJ2-3, with 8 bases aligning to TRBD1. Losses at the gene ends were 2 bases for V and 8 bases for J; bases not matched to a gene: 13. The CDR3 contains 16 residues. Germline V CDR1 and CDR2: SGHRS, YFSETQ. CDR3 sequence reads: CASSLSPPGQGGTQYF. Written as DNA, the CDR3 is TGCGCCAGCAGCTTAAGCCCACCTGGACAGGGTGGTACGCAGTATTTT.

This rearrangement joins TRBV7-2 to TRBJ2-5, with 8 bases aligning to TRBD2. Germline V gene lookup returns CDR1 SGHTA and CDR2 FQGNSA. J was trimmed by 5 bases and V by 5 bases; bases with no gene match: 10. The CDR3 is made up of 15 amino acids. The CDR3 sequence is CASSLGLATGETQYF. The CDR3 DNA is TGTGCCAGCAGCCTAGGACTAGCAACCGGTGAGACCCAGTACTTC.

The rearrangement links TRBV5-1 to TRBJ1-2; D uncertain. Per the germline V gene, CDR1 is SGHRS and CDR2 is YFSETQ. The CDR3 length is 14 residues. The V end lost 4 bases, the J end lost 9 bases, and 19 bases lay between the germline ends. CDR3: CASSIGHQLVSYTF. Written as DNA, the CDR3 is TGCGCCAGCAGCATCGGTCACCAACTAGTGAGCTACACCTTC.

This clonotype appeared a single time. The rearrangement joins TRBV5-1 to TRBJ2-1; the match to TRBD2 covers 15 bases. Trimming removed 4 bases from V and 14 bases from J; junction bases left unmatched: 10. The germline CDR1 and CDR2 sequences are SGHRS and YFSETQ. This CDR3 is 15 amino acids long. This chain's CDR3 is CASSLGLAGGPVEFF. The CDR3, as DNA: TGCGCCAGCAGCCTGGGACTAGCGGGAGGCCCGGTGGAGTTCTTC.

This clonotype was recorded a few times. The chain recombines TRBV6-5 with TRBJ2-1; 15 bases agree with TRBD2. CDR3 length: 18 amino acids. V dropped 2 bases and J dropped 10; count of bases not matched to a gene: 12. Germline-derived CDR1 and CDR2 are MNHEY and SVGAGI. The DNA for the CDR3 is TGTGCCAGCAGTTACCAACCACCGGGACTAGCGGGAGGCGGCGAGCAGTTCTTC. It specifies CASSYQPPGLAGGGEQFF.

The chain couples TRBV12-3 or TRBV12-4 to TRBJ1-1; perhaps TRBD1 as D (6 bases). V was pared by 6 bases and J by 4 bases, with 15 bases between. The length of the CDR3 is 14 residues. The CDR3 loop reads CASRGTNGITEAFF. In DNA, the CDR3 is TGTGCCAGCAGGGGGACAAACGGAATCACTGAAGCTTTCTTT.

The chain couples TRBV6-5 to TRBJ1-1; D is ambiguous. Germline V gene data show CDR1 as MNHEY and CDR2 as SVGAGI. CDR3 length: 16 residues. The V end was cut by 0 bases, the J end by 2 bases, with 13 bases between. The CDR3 region has the DNA TGTGCCAGCAGTTACTCCCAGGTCCCGACAAACACTGAAGCTTTCTTT. This sequence encodes CASSYSQVPTNTEAFF.

In the case of this clonotype: The final CDR3 position lacks the conserved phenylalanine or tryptophan, pointing to a likely read error. The chain uses TRBV7-2 and TRBJ1-5, with D maybe TRBD1 (5 bases). The V and J ends lost 5 bases and 3 bases respectively, with 14 bases between them. Germline loops: CDR1 SGHTA, CDR2 FQGNSA. This CDR3 is built from 15 residues. Here the CDR3 DNA reads TGTGCCAGCAGCCGGGAGGGGACGACCAATCAGCCCCAGCATTCT. Amino acid sequence: CASSREGTTNQPQHS.

The chain employs TRBV10-3 and TRBJ2-3; 8 bases align to TRBD2. Germline CDR1 ENHRY, CDR2 SYGVKD. V dropped 6 bases and J dropped 14; count of bases not matched to a gene: 10. The CDR3 extends over 12 amino acids. This chain's CDR3 is CAISNSGRYRYF. The CDR3 DNA follows: TGTGCCATCAGCAACAGCGGGAGATATCGGTATTTT.